The T cell receptor (beta chain) under discussion was sequenced for a study of human T cells and chemical hapten exposure. This CDR3 contains 14 residues. The V end lost 0 bases, the J end lost 4 bases, and 9 bases lay between the germline ends. Looked up from germline, CDR1 is SGHAT and CDR2 is FQDESV (reference sequence). Individual cDNA molecules had unique molecular identifiers attached to them by the library. MiXCR, applied by TCRdb to the RACE reads, yields one record per CDR3 protein. The data hold fewer than 350,000 distinct CDR3 sequences, with approximately 8% observed a single time. Time point denoted: pre-sensitization, week 0. Treatment specified: therapeutic diphenylcyclopropenone sensitization with weekly scalp DPC. Donors, patients with alopecia ranging from 18 to 70 years old and judged suitable for DPC, provided samples. General study results and limits: Controls formed significantly fewer large CDR3 similarity clusters than expanded TCRs did. The study found that DPC sensitization did not change TCRs above 1 in 1000 frequency.

This clonotype has more than one count but fewer than ten. No antigen is known for it. The V call is TRBV11-1, the J call TRBJ1-1; D is perhaps TRBD1 (5 bases). This material consisted of whole blood, taken in connection with sensitization to the hapten diphenylcyclopropenone (DPC). The TCR comes from a young man with alopecia areata. Some clones in this sample may be carry-over from other donors' samples. CDR3 loop: CASSLAGVGTEAFF. The CDR3 DNA is TGTGCCAGCAGCTTAGCGGGGGTTGGCACTGAAGCTTTCTTT.